This is a list of T cell receptor beta chains from one sample in a study of T cells in Graves' hyperthyroidism and ophthalmopathy. TCRdb itself ran the multiplex PCR reads through MiXCR, one entry per CDR3 protein. This repertoire shows some 570,000 distinct CDR3 sequences, roughly 18% found once; its top ten account for roughly 18%. The specimen sequenced was blood. These receptors were obtained from a young woman with Graves' ophthalmopathy. Each CDR3 is given with its conserved first and last residue. The D gene is left open where the match is weak. Some rows have no size entry. The others give once, few or many, or a class for an expanded clone.

v_call: TRBV28; d_call: NA; clone_size: NA; j_call: TRBJ2-3; cdr3_aa: CASSWVLTDTQYF; cdr3_nt: TGTGCCAGCAGTTGGGTCCTCACAGATACGCAGTATTTT
v_call: TRBV30; d_call: TRBD1; clone_size: many; j_call: TRBJ1-2; cdr3_aa: CAWSVTGGNYGYTF; cdr3_nt: TGTGCCTGGAGCGTAACAGGGGGCAACTATGGCTACACCTTC
v_call: TRBV5-1; d_call: NA; clone_size: many; j_call: TRBJ1-1; cdr3_aa: CASWSQDRTEAFF; cdr3_nt: TGCGCCAGCTGGTCACAAGATCGGACTGAAGCTTTCTTT
v_call: TRBV4-1; d_call: NA; clone_size: few; j_call: TRBJ2-7; cdr3_aa: CASSRTTGPYEQYF; cdr3_nt: TGCGCCAGCAGCCGAACCACAGGGCCCTACGAGCAGTACTTC
v_call: TRBV6-1; d_call: NA; clone_size: many; j_call: TRBJ2-2; cdr3_aa: CASSEEVGGTGELFF; cdr3_nt: TGTGCCAGCAGTGAAGAAGTTGGGGGAACCGGGGAGCTGTTTTTT
v_call: TRBV10-3; d_call: NA; clone_size: NA; j_call: TRBJ1-6; cdr3_aa: CAISESRGNSPLHF; cdr3_nt: TGTGCCATCAGTGAGTCGCGAGGAAATTCACCCCTCCACTTT
v_call: TRBV18; d_call: NA; clone_size: many; j_call: TRBJ2-7; cdr3_aa: CASSPRSSRVNEQYF; cdr3_nt: TGTGCCAGCTCACCACGTAGCTCCAGGGTGAACGAGCAGTACTTC
v_call: TRBV20-1; d_call: NA; clone_size: NA; j_call: TRBJ2-6; cdr3_aa: CSARRSSGANVLTF; cdr3_nt: TGCAGTGCTAGAAGGAGCTCTGGGGCCAACGTCCTGACTTTC
v_call: TRBV4-1; d_call: NA; clone_size: few; j_call: TRBJ1-5; cdr3_aa: CASSQDWGDQPQHF; cdr3_nt: TGCGCCAGCAGCCAAGATTGGGGTGACCAGCCCCAGCATTTT
v_call: TRBV28; d_call: TRBD2; clone_size: many; j_call: TRBJ2-7; cdr3_aa: CASIPREGPSGEQYF; cdr3_nt: TGTGCCAGCATCCCCCGGGAGGGACCCTCGGGCGAGCAGTACTTC
v_call: TRBV11-2; d_call: TRBD1; clone_size: many; j_call: TRBJ1-2; cdr3_aa: CASSGKQGVYGYTF; cdr3_nt: TGTGCCAGCAGCGGAAAACAGGGGGTCTATGGCTACACCTTC
v_call: TRBV6-1; d_call: TRBD1; clone_size: many; j_call: TRBJ2-1; cdr3_aa: CASSKRDRHNEQFF; cdr3_nt: TGTGCCAGCAGTAAACGGGACAGGCACAATGAGCAGTTCTTC
v_call: TRBV20-1; d_call: TRBD2; clone_size: many; j_call: TRBJ2-7; cdr3_aa: CSAKREVFQHEQYF; cdr3_nt: TGCAGTGCTAAACGGGAGGTGTTTCAGCACGAGCAGTACTTC
v_call: TRBV6-1; d_call: NA; clone_size: few; j_call: TRBJ2-1; cdr3_aa: CASSRTELSYNEQFF; cdr3_nt: TGTGCCAGCAGTAGGACAGAATTATCCTACAATGAGCAGTTCTTC